The 13 T cell receptor beta chains listed next were all sequenced from one sample in a study of shared clonotypes between healthy human individuals. Assay: immunoSEQ multiplex PCR; the TCRdb copy retains only in-frame clones and omits some. The sample has over a million clones; 97% to 99% are singletons. The material sequenced was naive CD4+ T cells sorted from blood. Subset in this sample: CD45RA+ positively selected. All receptors derive from a young man in good health.

The chain is built from TRBV7-8 and TRBJ2-5; D is perhaps TRBD2 (6 bases). Trimming took 1 base from V and 4 from J, leaving 13 bases between them. Germline lookup yields CDR1 SGHVS and CDR2 FQNEAQ. This CDR3 is built from 15 residues. In nucleotides, the CDR3 is TGTGCCAGCAGCTTAGGGGGGGAAGGGTTAGAGACCCAGTACTTC. This gives the protein CASSLGGEGLETQYF.

The rearrangement joins TRBV13 to TRBJ1-2; D may be TRBD1 (6 bases). Trimming pared 3 bases from V and 6 bases from J, leaving 11 bases between. The germline V gene encodes CDR1 PRHDT and CDR2 FYEKMQ (reference sequence). There are 13 residues in the CDR3. In nucleotides, the CDR3 is TGTGCCAGCAGCTTTGGGGGGCAGGATGGCTACACCTTC. It yields the protein CASSFGGQDGYTF.

The rearrangement joins TRBV2 to TRBJ2-3, with 14 bases lining up with TRBD2. The CDR3 sequence is 16 residues long. Trimming took 6 bases from V and 3 from J; bases not matched to a gene: 5. Germline V gives CDR1 SNHLY, CDR2 FYNNEI. The CDR3 spells CASSGTSGSRTDTQYF. The CDR3 bases are TGTGCCAGCAGCGGGACTAGCGGGAGTCGGACAGATACGCAGTATTTT. Complete variable domain (other parts from reference TRBV2 and TRBJ2-3): EPEVTQTPSHQVTQMGQEVILRCVPISNHLYFYWYRQILGQKVEFLVSFYNNEISEKSEIFDDQFSVERPDGSNFTLKIRSTKLEDSAMYFCASSGTSGSRTDTQYFGPGTRLTVL.

V is TRBV5-1 and J is TRBJ2-1; possibly TRBD1 for D (6 bases). The CDR3 totals 15 residues. V lost 1 base to trimming and J lost 1 base, with 9 bases between them. CDR1 and CDR2 (germline): SGHRS, YFSETQ. In nucleotides, the CDR3 is TGCGCCAGCAGCTTGTTACAGGGATCCTACAATGAGCAGTTCTTC. It encodes CASSLLQGSYNEQFF. The whole variable domain, remainder taken from reference TRBV5-1 and TRBJ2-1, is KAGVTQTPRYLIKTRGQQVTLSCSPISGHRSVSWYQQTPGQGLQFLFEYFSETQRNKGNFPGRFSGRQFSNSRSEMNVSTLELGDSALYLCASSLLQGSYNEQFFGPGTRLTVL.

The chain carries TRBV5-1 and TRBJ2-3, with a tentative D call TRBD2 (6 bases). V was trimmed by 0 bases and J by 7 bases, leaving 18 bases between them. CDR3 size: 16 residues. Germline CDR1 SGHRS, CDR2 YFSETQ. The CDR3 DNA reads TGCGCCAGCAGCTTGGTCGGGGGATCGGTCCTTAATACGCAGTATTTT. Protein: CASSLVGGSVLNTQYF.

The V gene is TRBV30, the J gene TRBJ1-5, with 8 nucleotides matching TRBD1. Germline CDR1 GTSNPN, CDR2 SVGIG (reference sequence). This CDR3 spans 17 amino acids. Trimming at V came to 2 bases and at J to 0 bases, leaving 9 bases not matched to a gene. For the CDR3, the DNA is TGTGCCTGGAGTACGGCAGGGGGCCTTCCTAGCAATCAGCCCCAGCATTTT. This sequence encodes CAWSTAGGLPSNQPQHF.

This chain uses TRBV7-9 with TRBJ2-7; D could derive from TRBD1 or TRBD2 (7 bases each). V was trimmed by 6 bases and J by 3 bases, leaving 15 bases between them. The CDR3 length is 14 residues. CDR1 is SEHNR and CDR2 is FQNEAQ in the germline V gene (reference sequence). The CDR3: CASSPRGGRYEQYF. The DNA for the CDR3 is TGTGCCAGCAGTCCCAGGGGGGGCCGCTACGAGCAGTACTTC.

The chain is built from TRBV6-1 and TRBJ2-7; tentatively, D is TRBD1 (6 bases). The CDR3 covers 13 residues. Trimming shortened V by 6 bases and J by 2 bases, and 11 bases separated the two germline ends. The germline V gene encodes CDR1 MNHNS and CDR2 SASEGT. For the CDR3, the DNA is TGTGCCAGCAGCATACAGGGCCCCTACGAGCAGTACTTC. It translates to CASSIQGPYEQYF.

V gene TRBV5-1 combines with J gene TRBJ2-1, with 15 bases fitting TRBD2. The CDR3 covers 17 residues. CDR1 and CDR2 (germline): SGHRS, YFSETQ. V shed 5 bases, J shed 9 bases, and the junction held 12 bases outside the gene matches. The DNA of the CDR3 is TGCGCCAGCAGTGGCGGACTAGCGGGAGGGCCGGTTTTTGAGCAGTTCTTC. Protein: CASSGGLAGGPVFEQFF.

This clone has only one observation. CDR3 in amino acids: CASSSDSYSNQPQHF. The DNA of the CDR3 is TGTGCCAGCAGCTCTGACAGTTATAGCAATCAGCCCCAGCATTTT. The chain couples TRBV7-8 to TRBJ1-5; D is perhaps TRBD1 (5 bases). This CDR3 has 15 amino acids. V was pared by 4 bases and J by 0 bases, with 10 bases between. CDR1 is SGHVS and CDR2 is FQNEAQ in the germline V gene.

V and J are TRBV11-2 and TRBJ2-5; D remains unclear. CDR1 is SGHAT and CDR2 is FQNNGV in the germline V gene. V was cut by 5 bases and J by 7 bases, with 17 bases left in between. The CDR3 totals 14 residues. In DNA, the CDR3 is TGTGCCAGCAGCCAGCTCTCGAGCTTCTCGACCCAGTACTTC. This sequence encodes CASSQLSSFSTQYF.

The genes are TRBV27 and TRBJ2-1, with 9 bases fitting TRBD1. Trimming removed 5 bases from V and 4 bases from J; junction bases left unmatched: 9. The CDR3 extends over 16 amino acids. CDR1 is MNHEY, CDR2 SMNVEV, per germline (reference sequence). CDR3 sequence (DNA): TGTGCCAGCAGTCCCCTAGACAGGGGGTCATACAATGAGCAGTTCTTC. It specifies CASSPLDRGSYNEQFF.

Only one count was recorded for this clone. The chain has TRBV6-6 and TRBJ2-1; D tentatively fits TRBD1 or TRBD2 (8 bases each). V lost 7 bases and J lost 6, with 22 bases in between. The germline gives CDR1 MNHNY, CDR2 SVGAGI (reference sequence). The CDR3 length is 16 residues. The CDR3 region is CASNSHDSGTGNEQFF. The CDR3 nucleotides are TGTGCCAGCAATAGCCACGATAGCGGGACAGGCAATGAGCAGTTCTTC.